The clone carrying this TCR beta chain was detected many times. Gene-specific TRAV and TRBV primers were used for first-strand cDNA, covering alpha and beta chains. Using a constant-region primer together with a V-primer adapter, TCRs were subjected to 20 PCR cycles of amplification. TCRdb itself ran the reads through MiXCR, one entry per CDR3 protein. Of about 58,000 distinct CDR3 sequences listed, approximately 22% are singletons. The entry originates in a study of low-dose radiotherapy and immunotherapy resistance in tumors. Looking at the study overall: Cohort 1 received 0.5 Gy per fraction every 2 weeks, totaling 6.5 Gy.

The germline gives CDR1 SQVTM, CDR2 ANQGSEA. The J segment lost 5 bases and the V segment lost 7 bases, leaving 5 bases of the junction unmatched. This CDR3 has 13 amino acids. Documented time point: after trial treatment. Treatment noted: LDRT plus nivolumab, ipilimumab, low-dose cyclophosphamide and aspirin (RACIN trial). Donors were dosed with nivolumab and ipilimumab; they also received aspirin, low-dose cyclophosphamide and low-dose radiotherapy. This clonotype originated in a male donor with prostate cancer. Sequenced material: PBMCs, taken after low-dose radiotherapy plus immunotherapy. The chain links TRBV29-1 to TRBJ1-5, with TRBD1 matching over 10 bases. The CDR3 sequence: CSARQGAYQPQHF. DNA of the CDR3: TGCAGCGCCCGACAGGGGGCTTATCAGCCCCAGCATTTT.